The text below deals with one T cell receptor beta chain. Germline loops: CDR1 MNHEY, CDR2 SVGEGT. This CDR3 region has 16 residues. The trim removed 4 bases at V and 6 bases at J, leaving 3 bases unmatched. This entry is derived from a study of blood T cell repertoires in COVID-19. Whole-study context: Spain, Italy and the United States supplied samples that represented acute and convalescent COVID-19.

Here immunoSEQ multiplex PCR was the method, and the copy in TCRdb shows in-frame clones only, minus some. The sample holds a few hundred thousand clones, about 80% seen once. The participants were between roughly 18 and 100 years old and came from 20 to 30 US areas. Cohorts were assigned according to the clinical history that participants reported. The chain joins TRBV6-2 or TRBV6-3 to TRBJ2-1; 16 positions match TRBD2. This clonotype was obtained from a man aged 25-45 years with acute COVID-19. The sequencing input was PBMCs or T cells enriched from blood (not recorded which). The CDR3 DNA follows: TGTGCCAGCAGTTGGGGACTAGCGGGGGGGCTCAATGAGCAGTTCTTC. This codes for CASSWGLAGGLNEQFF.